This note documents a single T cell receptor beta chain sequence. This sample is part of a study of patients and donors after allogeneic stem cell transplantation. This CDR3 contains 14 residues. With V trimmed by 3 bases and J by 6 bases, 2 bases remained unmatched. TCRdb used MiXCR to reprocess the RT-PCR reads, holding one entry per CDR3 protein. The sample yields about 960,000 distinct CDR3 sequences, around 17% seen once. The TCR originated in a human donor who was either an allogeneic HSCT recipient or a stem cell or donor lymphocyte infusion donor (not recorded which). It is not recorded whose cells these are; they may come from a transplant donor. The V and J genes are TRBV12-3 or TRBV12-4 and TRBJ2-4; 10 bases match TRBD2. Material: blood, either unsorted or a sorted T cell fraction (not recorded which). The CDR3: CASSFRLAGNIQYF. The CDR3 coding sequence is TGTGCCAGCAGTTTCCGACTAGCGGGAAACATTCAGTACTTC.